The rows below give T cell receptor beta chains drawn from one sample of a study of blood T cell repertoires in COVID-19. Clones were sequenced by immunoSEQ multiplex PCR, and TCRdb holds only the in-frame ones, with some missing. The sample consists of 70,000 to 90,000 clones, 85% of them appearing once. Sequenced: peripheral blood. The receptors shown here come from a man aged 50 or older with COVID-19, enrolled during active disease. Each CDR3 is given with its conserved first and last residue. Each record gives: V gene, J gene, CDR3 protein.

v_gene: TRBV5-4; j_gene: TRBJ2-3; CDR3aa: CASSSGGLAGVWHTQYF
v_gene: TRBV29-1; j_gene: TRBJ2-1; CDR3aa: CSVEVGGGRSNEQFF
v_gene: TRBV27; j_gene: TRBJ2-5; CDR3aa: CASSRRLAGGQETQYF
v_gene: TRBV10-3; j_gene: TRBJ1-3; CDR3aa: CAISGTGGNTIYF
v_gene: TRBV30; j_gene: TRBJ2-1; CDR3aa: CAWRGTSGIHSYNEQFF
v_gene: TRBV3-1/TRBV3-2; j_gene: TRBJ1-1; CDR3aa: CASSQDRRYTEAFF
v_gene: TRBV2; j_gene: TRBJ1-2; CDR3aa: CASSENRIYGYTF
v_gene: TRBV12-5; j_gene: TRBJ2-3; CDR3aa: CASGLGQGADTQYF
v_gene: TRBV6-4; j_gene: TRBJ2-2; CDR3aa: CASSDSSHTGELFF
v_gene: TRBV4-2; j_gene: TRBJ2-3; CDR3aa: CASSQDSGNTDTQYF
v_gene: TRBV5-1; j_gene: TRBJ2-5; CDR3aa: CASSLDRQETQYF
v_gene: TRBV7-2; j_gene: TRBJ1-6; CDR3aa: CASSSNNSPLHF
v_gene: TRBV18; j_gene: TRBJ2-7; CDR3aa: CASSPTGGLQALEQYF
v_gene: TRBV30; j_gene: TRBJ2-5; CDR3aa: CAWGRGETQYF
v_gene: TRBV7-9; j_gene: TRBJ1-6; CDR3aa: CASSPGTSNSPLHF
v_gene: TRBV11-1; j_gene: TRBJ1-2; CDR3aa: CASSFGTKGYGYTF
v_gene: TRBV11-2; j_gene: TRBJ2-1; CDR3aa: CASRSFNRREAHEQFF
v_gene: TRBV5-1; j_gene: TRBJ1-1; CDR3aa: CASSLGLDRNTEAFF
v_gene: TRBV19; j_gene: TRBJ1-2; CDR3aa: CASSTMGQGFYGYTF
v_gene: TRBV11-2; j_gene: TRBJ2-1; CDR3aa: CASRAQSGASYNEQFF
v_gene: TRBV27; j_gene: TRBJ1-5; CDR3aa: CASSLSGPDRSSNQPQHF
v_gene: TRBV19; j_gene: TRBJ1-1; CDR3aa: CASSIGGGVTEAFF
v_gene: TRBV18; j_gene: TRBJ2-7; CDR3aa: CASSRQEEQYF
v_gene: TRBV9; j_gene: TRBJ2-5; CDR3aa: CASSFRTANQETQYF
v_gene: TRBV3-1/TRBV3-2; j_gene: TRBJ2-7; CDR3aa: CFNPGTSGNYEQYF
v_gene: TRBV19; j_gene: TRBJ2-1; CDR3aa: CASSSQTRTPYNEQFF
v_gene: TRBV18; j_gene: TRBJ2-7; CDR3aa: CASSPPGLAGVYEQYF
v_gene: TRBV7-6; j_gene: TRBJ1-1; CDR3aa: CASSLGGGTEAFF
v_gene: TRBV4-3; j_gene: TRBJ1-5; CDR3aa: CASSQDWRGHQPQHF
v_gene: TRBV5-1; j_gene: TRBJ1-4; CDR3aa: CASSFAGGNEKLFF
v_gene: TRBV3-1/TRBV3-2; j_gene: TRBJ1-2; CDR3aa: CASSPDIPYGYTF
v_gene: TRBV28; j_gene: TRBJ2-3; CDR3aa: CASRDRATDTQYF
v_gene: TRBV11-2; j_gene: TRBJ2-3; CDR3aa: CASSLALAGGTDTQYF
v_gene: TRBV7-6; j_gene: TRBJ2-1; CDR3aa: CASSLEVGAKAGTYNEQFF
v_gene: TRBV4-1; j_gene: TRBJ2-2; CDR3aa: CASSPTGVSGELFF
v_gene: TRBV6-2/TRBV6-3; j_gene: TRBJ2-1; CDR3aa: CASSTRGLAGASFENEQFF
v_gene: TRBV9; j_gene: TRBJ1-6; CDR3aa: CASSVEGQGARTLHF
v_gene: TRBV7-9; j_gene: TRBJ2-3; CDR3aa: CASSLASGLRTQYF
v_gene: TRBV10-1; j_gene: TRBJ1-4; CDR3aa: CASSESWEGLFEKLFF
v_gene: TRBV6-5; j_gene: TRBJ1-4; CDR3aa: CASGDDRGFVKLFF
v_gene: TRBV9; j_gene: TRBJ2-3; CDR3aa: CASSVGSGTDTQYF
v_gene: TRBV5-6; j_gene: TRBJ2-3; CDR3aa: CASRVGLAVGTQYF
v_gene: TRBV6-2/TRBV6-3; j_gene: TRBJ2-7; CDR3aa: CASSYSPYASSYEQYF
v_gene: TRBV11-2; j_gene: TRBJ2-2; CDR3aa: CASSHLQGSHGELFF
v_gene: TRBV6-6; j_gene: TRBJ2-1; CDR3aa: CASSRGGGPGRDEQFF